These T cell receptor beta chains were read from a single sample in a study of T cells in Graves' hyperthyroidism and ophthalmopathy. TCRdb reprocessed the multiplex PCR reads with MiXCR, giving one entry per CDR3 protein. The data contain hundreds of thousands of distinct CDR3 sequences, under 45% of them singletons. The sample taken for sequencing was blood. These TCRs come from a woman aged 40-49 years with Graves' hyperthyroidism. The CDR3 runs from the conserved cysteine through the conserved F or W. Clone sizes are given selectively: once, few, many, or a class where the clone is expanded.

j_gene | v_gene | abundance | CDR3aa
TRBJ2-6 | TRBV7-2 | . | CASSFGGGDGWLHLRF
. | TRBV20-1 | once | CSGRATGDKNIQYF
TRBJ1-1 | TRBV6-6 | . | CASSRGQWNTEAFF
TRBJ2-7 | TRBV4-3 | . | CASSQTTGTYEQYF
TRBJ1-2 | TRBV19 | many | CASSLRDRGRDYTF
TRBJ2-7 | TRBV11-2 | . | CASGGQGAYEQYF
TRBJ2-1 | TRBV9 | . | CASSPRWGSAYNEQFF
TRBJ1-1 | TRBV5-6 | few | CASSLVGRSMNTEAFF
TRBJ2-7 | TRBV7-7 | many | CARGEYEQYF
TRBJ1-4 | TRBV4-3 | . | CASGTGANEKLFF
TRBJ2-3 | TRBV5-4 | . | CASSQRLAGGTDTQYF
TRBJ2-5 | TRBV20-1 | many | CSANLGQAKETQYF
TRBJ1-2 | TRBV28 | . | CASSLERNGGYTF
TRBJ2-5 | TRBV6-5 | many | CASSYEGTETQYF
TRBJ1-4 | TRBV5-6 | many | CASSFRDRDEKLFF
TRBJ1-3 | TRBV4-3 | few | CASSLTGTFPTIYF
TRBJ2-7 | TRBV5-6 | . | CASSLEVQNYEQYF
TRBJ2-7 | TRBV7-9 | few | CASSLAGKDEQYF
TRBJ1-2 | TRBV7-9 | . | CASSFGGNYGCTF
TRBJ2-1 | TRBV24-1 | . | CATGRGGDEQFF
TRBJ1-6 | TRBV7-2 | few | CASSYDRGSPLHF
TRBJ2-5 | TRBV13 | many | CASTTGLAGGETQYF
TRBJ1-1 | TRBV28 | . | CASRTVMNTEAFF
TRBJ1-1 | TRBV4-1 | many | CASSQDSWGVTEAFF
TRBJ1-3 | TRBV4-1 | . | CASSQDRGSRPFAGNTIYF
TRBJ1-3 | TRBV24-1 | . | CATRDPPTSSGNTIYF
TRBJ2-7 | TRBV7-2 | . | CASSRDRHISYEQYF
TRBJ1-1 | TRBV13 | . | CASSLVVAFF
TRBJ2-3 | TRBV7-9 | few | CASTPSADTQYF
TRBJ2-7 | TRBV6-5 | . | CASSYSNWLAGTWEQYF
TRBJ2-7 | TRBV20-1 | many | CSAAGEYEQYF
TRBJ1-5 | TRBV19 | few | CASSIGRYQPQHF
TRBJ2-5 | TRBV12-5 | many | CASGLVSPSGQETQYF
TRBJ2-5 | TRBV12-3/TRBV12-4 | . | CASSLARGVQETQYF
TRBJ2-7 | TRBV7-9 | few | CASSPRTGDPYEQYF
TRBJ2-2 | TRBV9 | . | CASSASGQAGELFF
TRBJ1-2 | TRBV6-1 | many | CASSPGQGSRGYTF
TRBJ2-2 | TRBV27 | few | CASSQRQGPGELFF
TRBJ2-7 | TRBV5-6 | . | CASRLDGLAGPF
TRBJ2-5 | TRBV12-5 | few | CASGLSKPGQLQETQYF
TRBJ2-7 | TRBV7-3 | many | CASSAGTGLEQYF
TRBJ1-2 | TRBV6-2/TRBV6-3 | few | CASSPPKRWQANYGYTF
TRBJ1-1 | TRBV10-3 | many | CAISEVLGSGTEAFF
TRBJ1-5 | TRBV15 | many | CATSIGRELIQPQHF